This T cell receptor beta chain stems from a study of T cell responses to AZD1222 COVID-19 vaccine. Using immunoSEQ multiplex PCR, the repertoire was profiled, and TCRdb retains in-frame clones only, with some absent. This sample has about 120,000 clones, with about nine tenths found just once. With 1 base clipped from V and 0 bases from J, the junction kept 5 bases outside the gene matches. In germline, CDR1 is SGHRS, CDR2 YFSETQ. This CDR3 spans 17 amino acids. General study points: Females outnumbered males among donors, who were mostly white British; clonal diversity was possibly underestimated.

In regard to this clone: Its antigen is undetermined.

The receptor comes from an adult in good health. This specimen consisted of peripheral blood, obtained on day 0 of AZD1222 vaccination. The V gene is TRBV5-1, the J gene TRBJ1-4; 8 nucleotides line up with TRBD1. The CDR3 protein is CASSLFGTGSTNEKLFF. As DNA, the CDR3 is TGCGCCAGCAGCTTGTTTGGGACAGGCTCAACTAATGAAAAACTGTTTTTT.